This paragraph reports one T cell receptor (beta chain). This entry comes from a study of shared clonotypes between healthy human individuals. Trimming took off 8 bases at V and 8 bases at J, with 12 bases between the two ends. There are 12 residues in the CDR3. The V gene's germline CDR1 is LNHDA and CDR2 SQIVND (reference sequence). Several immunoSEQ plates held equal portions of the genomic DNA taken from each subset. Produced via immunoSEQ multiplex PCR; TCRdb's table is partial and in-frame only. The data contain under 1,100,000 clones, 70% to 80% of them singletons. This TCR was sampled from a man aged 18-30 years in good health. Some clones in this sample may be carry-over from other donors' samples. Sequencing was carried out using memory CD4+ T cells from PBMCs. As to subset: CD45RA-negative fraction. The genes are TRBV19 and TRBJ2-2; no clear D. CDR3 in DNA: TGTGCCAGTTCCCGCGGTCGGGGGGAGCTGTTTTTT. Translating it yields CASSRGRGELFF.